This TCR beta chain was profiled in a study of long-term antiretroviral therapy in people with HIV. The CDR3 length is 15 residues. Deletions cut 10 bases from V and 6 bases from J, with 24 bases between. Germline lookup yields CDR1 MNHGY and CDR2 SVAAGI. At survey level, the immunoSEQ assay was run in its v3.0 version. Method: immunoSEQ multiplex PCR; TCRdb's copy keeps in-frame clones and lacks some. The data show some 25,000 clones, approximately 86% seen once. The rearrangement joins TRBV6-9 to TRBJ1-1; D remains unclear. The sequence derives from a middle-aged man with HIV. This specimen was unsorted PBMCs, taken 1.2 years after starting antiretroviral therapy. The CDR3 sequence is CAIAVLARVVAEAFF. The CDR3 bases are TGTGCCATCGCGGTATTAGCCCGGGTCGTCGCTGAAGCTTTCTTT.